The present T cell receptor beta chain was sequenced within a study of response to subunit inactivated influenza vaccine. Study findings and constraints: There was a suggestion from the authors that each seasonal influenza vaccination recruits few new T cells.

Turning to this clonotype: Its specificity is unknown.

Germline V gene lookup returns CDR1 LGHDT and CDR2 YNNKEL (reference sequence). CDR3 length: 14 amino acids. The V end lost 0 bases, the J end lost 5 bases, and 10 bases lay between the germline ends. MiXCR, applied by TCRdb to the RT-PCR reads, yields one record per CDR3 protein. This repertoire shows just over 300,000 distinct CDR3 sequences, 20% to 25% found once; its top ten account for roughly 10%. The clonotype comes from a man aged 50 to 69 who received an inactivated influenza vaccine. The V call is TRBV3-1, the J call TRBJ2-5; D ambiguous. Sequenced here: PBMCs from blood, sampled approximately 20 months after vaccination. CDR3 protein: CASSQDSKRETQYF. The CDR3 bases are TGTGCCAGCAGCCAAGATTCCAAGAGGGAGACCCAGTACTTC.